The clone carrying this T cell receptor beta chain occurred a few times. Sequenced by immunoSEQ multiplex PCR; TCRdb stores in-frame clones only, minus some. The sample lists about 88,000 clones, 87% occurring once. The data are from a study of OX40 agonist ivuxolimab in advanced cancers. CDR1 is LNHDA, CDR2 SQIVND, per germline (reference sequence). The trim removed 1 base at V and 3 bases at J, leaving 13 bases unmatched. This CDR3 region has 19 residues. Sequencing was performed on CD4+ or CD8+ T cells sorted from blood, taken in a trial of the OX40 agonist ivuxolimab. This chain links TRBV19 with TRBJ2-7; TRBD2 matches 12 bases. The sequence came from an adult with an advanced solid tumor such as melanoma, head and neck, liver or kidney cancer. Written as DNA, the CDR3 is TGTGCCAGTAGTATAGGTTGGACAGGGAGGACTAGCGGGAACTACGAGCAGTACTTC. It translates to CASSIGWTGRTSGNYEQYF.